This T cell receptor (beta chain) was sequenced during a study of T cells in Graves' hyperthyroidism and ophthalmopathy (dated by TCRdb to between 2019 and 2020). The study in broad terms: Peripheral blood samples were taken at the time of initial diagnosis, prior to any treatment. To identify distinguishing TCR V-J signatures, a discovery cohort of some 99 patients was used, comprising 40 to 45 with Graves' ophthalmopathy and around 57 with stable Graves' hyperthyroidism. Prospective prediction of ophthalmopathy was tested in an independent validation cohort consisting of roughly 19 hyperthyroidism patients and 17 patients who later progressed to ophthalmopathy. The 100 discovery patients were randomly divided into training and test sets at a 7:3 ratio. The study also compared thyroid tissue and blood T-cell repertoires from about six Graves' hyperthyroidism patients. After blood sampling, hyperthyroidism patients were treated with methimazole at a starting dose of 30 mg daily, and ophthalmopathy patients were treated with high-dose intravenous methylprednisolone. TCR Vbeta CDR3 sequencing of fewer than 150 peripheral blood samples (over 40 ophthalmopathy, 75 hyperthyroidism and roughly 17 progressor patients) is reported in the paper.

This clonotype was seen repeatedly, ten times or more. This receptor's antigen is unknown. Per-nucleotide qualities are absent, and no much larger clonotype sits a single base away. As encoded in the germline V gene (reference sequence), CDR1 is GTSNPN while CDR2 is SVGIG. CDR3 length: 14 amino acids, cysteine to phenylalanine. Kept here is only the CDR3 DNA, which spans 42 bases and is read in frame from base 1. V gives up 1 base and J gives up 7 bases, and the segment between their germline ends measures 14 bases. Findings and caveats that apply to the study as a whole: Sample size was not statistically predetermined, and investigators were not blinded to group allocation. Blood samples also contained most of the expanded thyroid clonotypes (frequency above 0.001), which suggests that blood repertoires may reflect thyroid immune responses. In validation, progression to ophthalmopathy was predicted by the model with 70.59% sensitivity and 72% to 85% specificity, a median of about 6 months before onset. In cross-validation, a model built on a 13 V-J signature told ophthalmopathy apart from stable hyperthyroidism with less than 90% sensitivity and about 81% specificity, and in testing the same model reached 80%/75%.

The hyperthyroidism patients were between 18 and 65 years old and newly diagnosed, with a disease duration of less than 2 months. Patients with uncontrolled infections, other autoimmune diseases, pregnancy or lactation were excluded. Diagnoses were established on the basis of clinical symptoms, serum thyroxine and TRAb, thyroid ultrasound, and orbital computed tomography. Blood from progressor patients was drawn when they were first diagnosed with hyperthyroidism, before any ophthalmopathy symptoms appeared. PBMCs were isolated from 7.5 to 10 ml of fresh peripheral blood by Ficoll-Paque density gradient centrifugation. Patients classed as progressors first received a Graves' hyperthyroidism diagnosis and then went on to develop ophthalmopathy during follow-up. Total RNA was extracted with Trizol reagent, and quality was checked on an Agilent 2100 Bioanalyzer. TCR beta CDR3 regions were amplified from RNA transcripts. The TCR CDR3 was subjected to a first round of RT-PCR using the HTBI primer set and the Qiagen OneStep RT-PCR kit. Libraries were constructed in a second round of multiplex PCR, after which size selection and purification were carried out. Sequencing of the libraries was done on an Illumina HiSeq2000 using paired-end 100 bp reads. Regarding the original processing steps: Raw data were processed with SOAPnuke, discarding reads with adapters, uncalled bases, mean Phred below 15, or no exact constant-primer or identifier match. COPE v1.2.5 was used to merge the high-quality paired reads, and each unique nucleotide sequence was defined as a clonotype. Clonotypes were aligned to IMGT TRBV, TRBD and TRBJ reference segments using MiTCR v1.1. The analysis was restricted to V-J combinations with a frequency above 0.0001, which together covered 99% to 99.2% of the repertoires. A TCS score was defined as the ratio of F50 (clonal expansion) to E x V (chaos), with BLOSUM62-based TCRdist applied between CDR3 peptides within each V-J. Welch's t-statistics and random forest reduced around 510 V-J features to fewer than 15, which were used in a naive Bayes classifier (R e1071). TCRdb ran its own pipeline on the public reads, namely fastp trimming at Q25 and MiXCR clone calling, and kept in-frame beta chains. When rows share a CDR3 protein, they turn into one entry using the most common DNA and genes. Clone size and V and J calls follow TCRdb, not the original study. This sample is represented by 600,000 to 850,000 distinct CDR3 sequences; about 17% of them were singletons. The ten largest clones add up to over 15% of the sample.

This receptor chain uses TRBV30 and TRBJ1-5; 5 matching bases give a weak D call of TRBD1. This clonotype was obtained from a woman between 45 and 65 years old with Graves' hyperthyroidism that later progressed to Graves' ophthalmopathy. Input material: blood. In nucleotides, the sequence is TGTGCCTGGAGTGATACATCCAGGGACCAGCCCCAGCATTTT. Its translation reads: CAWSDTSRDQPQHF.